This T cell receptor (beta chain) appears in the sequencing data of a study of T cells in Graves' hyperthyroidism and ophthalmopathy. Study conclusions and caveats: In the analysis, a 13 V-J model separated ophthalmopathy from stable hyperthyroidism.

Amplified regions were TCR beta CDR3 sequences from RNA transcripts. HTBI primers drove first-round RT-PCR of the TCR CDR3. TCRdb processed the multiplex PCR reads anew with MiXCR; each CDR3 protein has one entry. The sample has around 800,000 distinct CDR3 sequences, roughly 40% seen once. This clonotype was found a few times. The antigen remains unidentified. The CDR3 is made up of 14 amino acids. V lost 5 bases and J lost 4; bases outside the gene matches: 5. CDR1 PRHDT and CDR2 FYEKMQ come from the germline V gene (reference sequence). Newly diagnosed hyperthyroidism, duration under 2 months, in patients aged 18 to 65.

The sample was blood. This chain connects TRBV13 to TRBJ2-5, with TRBD2 matching 9 bases. The source of this sequence is a man between 18 and 35 years old with Graves' hyperthyroidism. CDR3 sequence reads: CASSPQRGAETQYF. The CDR3 DNA reads TGTGCCAGCAGCCCGCAGCGGGGGGCAGAGACCCAGTACTTC.